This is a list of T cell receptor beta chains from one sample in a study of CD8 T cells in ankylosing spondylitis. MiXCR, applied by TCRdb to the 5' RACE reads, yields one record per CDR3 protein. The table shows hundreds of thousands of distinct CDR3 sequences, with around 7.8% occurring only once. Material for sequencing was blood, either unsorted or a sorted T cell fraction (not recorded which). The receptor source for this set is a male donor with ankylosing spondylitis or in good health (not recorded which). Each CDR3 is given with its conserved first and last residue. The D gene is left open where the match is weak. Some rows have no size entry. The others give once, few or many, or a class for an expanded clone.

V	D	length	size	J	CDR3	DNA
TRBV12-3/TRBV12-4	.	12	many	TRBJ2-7	CASSFTRYEQYF	TGTGCCAGCAGTTTCACTAGATACGAGCAGTACTTC
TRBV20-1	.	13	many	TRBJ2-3	CSARESGTDTQYF	TGCAGTGCTAGAGAAAGCGGCACAGATACGCAGTATTTT
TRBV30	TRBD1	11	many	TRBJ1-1	CAFRDRGLAFF	TGTGCCTTCCGGGACAGAGGACTGGCTTTCTTT
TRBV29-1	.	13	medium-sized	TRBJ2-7	CSVEKGSSYEQYF	TGCAGCGTTGAAAAGGGGTCCTCCTACGAGCAGTACTTC
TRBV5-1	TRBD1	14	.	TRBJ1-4	CASSLGQKNEKLFF	TGCGCCAGCAGCCTGGGACAGAAAAACGAAAAACTGTTTTTT
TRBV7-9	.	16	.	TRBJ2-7	CASSLAEGLALYEQYF	TGTGCCAGCAGCTTAGCGGAGGGGTTGGCCCTCTACGAGCAGTACTTC
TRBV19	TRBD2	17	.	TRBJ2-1	CASSAPQLAGGLGEQFF	TGTGCCAGTAGTGCACCACAACTAGCGGGGGGGCTCGGTGAGCAGTTCTTC
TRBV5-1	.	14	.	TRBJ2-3	CASSAGQTRNTQYF	TGCGCCAGCAGCGCGGGACAGACCAGGAATACGCAGTATTTT
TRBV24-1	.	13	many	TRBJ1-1	CATSPADGTEAFF	TGTGCCACCTCGCCTGCAGACGGGACTGAAGCTTTCTTT
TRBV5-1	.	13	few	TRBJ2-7	CASSDGAGQEQYF	TGCGCCAGCAGTGATGGGGCAGGTCAAGAGCAGTACTTC
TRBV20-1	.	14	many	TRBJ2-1	CSASLGRLYNEQFF	TGCAGTGCTAGTTTGGGACGGCTGTACAATGAGCAGTTCTTC
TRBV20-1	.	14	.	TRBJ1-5	CSARAGTVNQPQHF	TGCAGTGCTAGAGCCGGGACGGTCAATCAGCCCCAGCATTTT
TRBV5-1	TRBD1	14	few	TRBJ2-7	CASSVWVDRDEQYF	TGCGCCAGCAGCGTATGGGTTGACAGGGACGAGCAGTACTTC
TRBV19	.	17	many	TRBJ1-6	CASSTFGTATYNSPLHF	TGTGCCAGTAGTACGTTTGGGACGGCAACCTATAATTCACCCCTCCACTTT
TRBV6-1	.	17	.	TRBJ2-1	CASSRPRNQISYNEQFF	TGTGCCAGCAGTCGCCCAAGGAACCAGATCTCCTACAATGAGCAGTTCTTC
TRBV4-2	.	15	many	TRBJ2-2	CASSPGTSDTGELFF	TGTGCCAGCAGCCCCGGGACCAGCGACACCGGGGAGCTGTTTTTT
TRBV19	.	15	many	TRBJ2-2	CARQGGDQNTGELFF	TGTGCCAGGCAAGGGGGGGATCAGAACACCGGGGAGCTGTTTTTT
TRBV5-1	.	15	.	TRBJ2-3	CASSLVGDHRDTQYF	TGCGCCAGCAGCTTGGTAGGGGATCACCGGGATACGCAGTATTTT
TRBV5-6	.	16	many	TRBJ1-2	CASSSDGGFQGYGYTF	TGTGCCAGCAGCTCTGACGGGGGGTTTCAGGGCTATGGCTACACCTTC
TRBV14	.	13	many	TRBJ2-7	CASSPWTNYEQYF	TGTGCCAGCAGCCCCTGGACAAACTACGAGCAGTACTTC
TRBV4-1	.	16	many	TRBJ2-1	CASSPLTSGSYNEQFF	TGCGCCAGCAGCCCGTTGACCTCCGGATCCTACAATGAGCAGTTCTTC
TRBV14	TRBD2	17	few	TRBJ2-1	CASSPYWMSGVRNEQFF	TGTGCCAGCAGCCCCTACTGGATGAGCGGGGTGCGCAATGAGCAGTTCTTC
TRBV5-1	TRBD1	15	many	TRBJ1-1	CASSHGGQGSTEAFF	TGCGCCAGCAGCCATGGGGGACAGGGAAGCACTGAAGCTTTCTTT
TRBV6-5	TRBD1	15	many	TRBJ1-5	CASVQDRGLNQPQHF	TGTGCCAGCGTTCAGGACAGGGGCCTCAATCAGCCCCAGCATTTT
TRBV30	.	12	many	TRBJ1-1	CAWTPGRTEAFF	TGTGCCTGGACCCCGGGGCGCACTGAAGCTTTCTTT
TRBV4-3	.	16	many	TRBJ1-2	CASSQDRQVGYYGYTF	TGCGCCAGCAGCCAAGATAGGCAGGTCGGGTACTATGGCTACACCTTC
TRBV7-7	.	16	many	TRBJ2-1	CASSPGLTRSYNEQFF	TGTGCTAGCAGCCCAGGACTGACCAGGTCCTACAATGAGCAGTTCTTC
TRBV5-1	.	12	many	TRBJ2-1	CASSPEGNEQFF	TGCGCCAGCAGCCCTGAAGGGAATGAGCAGTTCTTC
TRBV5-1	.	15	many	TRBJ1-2	CASSLDRTLGYGYTF	TGCGCCAGCAGCTTGGACAGGACGCTCGGCTATGGCTACACCTTC
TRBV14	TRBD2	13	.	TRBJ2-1	CASSQEGAGGMFF	TGTGCCAGCAGCCAAGAAGGGGCGGGAGGAATGTTCTTC